The rows below give T cell receptor beta chains drawn from one sample of a study of OX40 agonist ivuxolimab in advanced cancers. Assay used: immunoSEQ multiplex PCR; TCRdb lists only in-frame clones, some missing. The table has about 86,000 clones, around 90% seen once; the top ten hold approximately 1.5%. The material was CD4+ or CD8+ T cells sorted from blood, obtained in a trial of the OX40 agonist ivuxolimab. The receptor set was obtained from an adult with an advanced solid tumor such as melanoma, head and neck, liver or kidney cancer. The CDR3 runs from the conserved cysteine through the conserved F or W. Each record gives: CDR3 protein, CDR3 DNA, J gene, V gene, D gene, clone size. D genes are given only for firm matches. Clone size is shown for a subset of rows, as once, few, many or a class of expanded clone.

CDR3 protein: CASSLLQGAGELFF; CDR3 DNA: TGTGCCAGCAGCTTGCTGCAGGGGGCCGGGGAGCTGTTTTTT; J gene: TRBJ2-2; V gene: TRBV13; D gene: TRBD1; clone size: .
CDR3 protein: CASSQVAGIDQPQHF; CDR3 DNA: TGTGCCAGCAGCCAAGTGGCAGGGATTGATCAGCCCCAGCATTTT; J gene: TRBJ1-5; V gene: TRBV4-2; D gene: .; clone size: .
CDR3 protein: CASSLDIYGYTF; CDR3 DNA: TGTGCCAGCAGCTTGGACATCTATGGCTACACCTTC; J gene: TRBJ1-2; V gene: TRBV5-4; D gene: .; clone size: once
CDR3 protein: CATQPGGDQPQHF; CDR3 DNA: TGTGCCACCCAGCCGGGGGGGGATCAGCCCCAGCATTTT; J gene: TRBJ1-5; V gene: TRBV2; D gene: .; clone size: .
CDR3 protein: CASSPGNTNEKLFF; CDR3 DNA: TGTGCCAGCAGCCCTGGGAATACTAATGAAAAACTGTTTTTT; J gene: TRBJ1-4; V gene: TRBV9; D gene: .; clone size: .
CDR3 protein: CASSETGTPRRSTDTQYF; CDR3 DNA: TGCGCCAGCAGTGAAACCGGGACCCCTCGCCGGAGCACAGATACGCAGTATTTT; J gene: TRBJ2-3; V gene: TRBV10-1; D gene: .; clone size: few
CDR3 protein: CASSLEGPGLYEQYF; CDR3 DNA: TGCGCCAGCAGCTTGGAGGGCCCCGGGCTCTACGAGCAGTACTTC; J gene: TRBJ2-7; V gene: TRBV5-1; D gene: .; clone size: .
CDR3 protein: CARSLDKGKGAFF; CDR3 DNA: TGTGCCAGAAGCTTAGATAAGGGGAAAGGGGCTTTCTTT; J gene: TRBJ1-1; V gene: TRBV7-5; D gene: .; clone size: .
CDR3 protein: CASSSPRGRANEKLFF; CDR3 DNA: TGTGCCAGTAGTTCCCCCCGCGGGAGGGCTAATGAAAAACTGTTTTTT; J gene: TRBJ1-4; V gene: TRBV19; D gene: .; clone size: .
CDR3 protein: CASSLARRTGTVSYEQYF; CDR3 DNA: TGTGCCAGCAGCTTAGCACGGAGAACAGGGACGGTCTCCTACGAGCAGTACTTC; J gene: TRBJ2-7; V gene: TRBV7-8; D gene: .; clone size: .
CDR3 protein: CASSPRTDTEAFF; CDR3 DNA: TGTGCCAGTAGTCCACGGACAGACACTGAAGCTTTCTTT; J gene: TRBJ1-1; V gene: TRBV19; D gene: .; clone size: .
CDR3 protein: CASSQVDRGIDTEAFF; CDR3 DNA: TGTGCCAGCAGCCAAGTCGACAGGGGTATAGACACTGAAGCTTTCTTT; J gene: TRBJ1-1; V gene: TRBV4-2; D gene: TRBD1; clone size: .
CDR3 protein: CASSFSPGQQETQYF; CDR3 DNA: TGTGCCAGTAGTTTTTCGCCGGGACAACAAGAGACCCAGTACTTC; J gene: TRBJ2-5; V gene: TRBV19; D gene: .; clone size: .
CDR3 protein: CASRYRDRGLRYPGYTF; CDR3 DNA: TGTGCCAGCAGGTACCGGGACAGGGGGTTACGGTATCCTGGCTACACCTTC; J gene: TRBJ1-2; V gene: TRBV5-8; D gene: TRBD1; clone size: few
CDR3 protein: CASSLNRGSTEAFF; CDR3 DNA: TGTGCCAGCAGCTTAAACAGGGGGAGCACTGAAGCTTTCTTT; J gene: TRBJ1-1; V gene: TRBV7-3; D gene: TRBD1; clone size: few
CDR3 protein: CSVERGETQYF; CDR3 DNA: TGCAGCGTTGAGCGTGGGGAGACCCAGTACTTC; J gene: TRBJ2-5; V gene: TRBV29-1; D gene: .; clone size: .
CDR3 protein: CASSLLGASRAGELFF; CDR3 DNA: TGTGCCAGCAGTTTATTGGGGGCCTCGAGGGCCGGGGAGCTGTTTTTT; J gene: TRBJ2-2; V gene: TRBV27; D gene: .; clone size: .
CDR3 protein: CASSRDIYEQYF; CDR3 DNA: TGCGCCAGCAGCCGGGACATCTACGAGCAGTACTTC; J gene: TRBJ2-7; V gene: TRBV11-1; D gene: .; clone size: once
CDR3 protein: CASSQDRWSRELFF; CDR3 DNA: TGCGCCAGCAGCCAAGATAGGTGGTCCCGGGAGCTGTTTTTT; J gene: TRBJ2-2; V gene: TRBV4-3; D gene: .; clone size: .
CDR3 protein: CASLLGGRSTEAFF; CDR3 DNA: TGTGCCAGTCTCTTGGGGGGACGTAGTACTGAAGCTTTCTTT; J gene: TRBJ1-1; V gene: TRBV7-9; D gene: .; clone size: .
CDR3 protein: CAWSVDRVDQYF; CDR3 DNA: TGTGCCTGGAGTGTAGACAGGGTGGACCAGTACTTC; J gene: TRBJ2-5; V gene: TRBV30; D gene: TRBD1; clone size: once
CDR3 protein: CASSDTGRTNQPQHF; CDR3 DNA: TGTGCCAGCAGTGACACAGGGCGTACGAATCAGCCCCAGCATTTT; J gene: TRBJ1-5; V gene: TRBV6-1; D gene: .; clone size: .
CDR3 protein: CASSVASDRNTDTQYF; CDR3 DNA: TGTGCCAGCAGCGTAGCTTCCGACAGGAACACAGATACGCAGTATTTT; J gene: TRBJ2-3; V gene: TRBV9; D gene: .; clone size: once
CDR3 protein: CASSLNRVGALSNNEQFF; CDR3 DNA: TGCGCCAGCAGCTTGAACAGGGTAGGGGCCTTGTCTAACAATGAGCAGTTCTTC; J gene: TRBJ2-1; V gene: TRBV5-1; D gene: .; clone size: .
CDR3 protein: CASSADRRATNEKLFF; CDR3 DNA: TGTGCCAGCAGCGCGGACAGGAGAGCAACTAATGAAAAACTGTTTTTT; J gene: TRBJ1-4; V gene: TRBV5-4; D gene: TRBD1; clone size: .
CDR3 protein: CASSPSRGRDTGELFF; CDR3 DNA: TGTGCCAGCTCCCCCTCCAGGGGGCGCGACACCGGGGAGCTGTTTTTT; J gene: TRBJ2-2; V gene: TRBV18; D gene: TRBD1; clone size: .
CDR3 protein: CASIGAEGYTF; CDR3 DNA: TGCGCCAGTATCGGGGCGGAGGGCTACACCTTC; J gene: TRBJ1-2; V gene: TRBV5-1; D gene: .; clone size: .
CDR3 protein: CASKTSASTYEQYF; CDR3 DNA: TGTGCCAGCAAAACTAGCGCCTCCACCTACGAGCAGTACTTC; J gene: TRBJ2-7; V gene: TRBV6-1; D gene: TRBD2; clone size: .
CDR3 protein: CASSFSTKKNSYEQYF; CDR3 DNA: TGTGCCAGCAGCTTCTCGACAAAGAAGAACTCCTACGAGCAGTACTTC; J gene: TRBJ2-7; V gene: TRBV11-2; D gene: .; clone size: .
CDR3 protein: CASSSPLGPYTDTQYF; CDR3 DNA: TGTGCCAGCAGTTCCCCCCTGGGGCCCTACACAGATACGCAGTATTTT; J gene: TRBJ2-3; V gene: TRBV28; D gene: .; clone size: .